This T cell receptor beta chain was captured in a study of blood T cell repertoires in COVID-19. Study at large: Collection of acute and convalescent COVID-19 samples took place in the United States, Italy and Spain. Nucleic acid was either cDNA or gDNA, and it came from T cells, B-cell-depleted T cells, or PBMCs.

This CDR3 is built from 13 residues. Germline V gives CDR1 SGHRS, CDR2 YFSETQ. V was pared by 1 base and J by 4 bases, with 1 base of the junction left unmatched. Measured with immunoSEQ multiplex PCR; TCRdb has only the in-frame clones, and not every one. There are 200,000 to 300,000 clones in the sample; 80% to 90% occur only once, and 6.2% lies in the top ten. The source is a man between 60 and 75 years old with acute or convalescent COVID-19. Sequencing input: peripheral blood. The chain combines TRBV5-1 with TRBJ2-7, with 8 bases aligning to TRBD1. DNA for the CDR3: TGCGCCAGCAGCTTGACAGGGGGTTACGAGCAGTACTTC. Protein product: CASSLTGGYEQYF.